This entry concerns a single T cell receptor beta chain. Its antigen is unidentified. This record belongs to a study of regulatory and conventional T cells in RAG deficiency. Findings and limits, study-wide: Treg unique TCR beta sequences were 90 to 100-fold fewer in Omenn syndrome and CID/AS patients than controls.

Profiling relied on immunoSEQ multiplex PCR, and the TCRdb table lists in-frame clones only, not all of them. The sample yields roughly 10,000 clones, 90% to 95% seen once. Conventional CD4+ T cells were sorted from blood as CD25-low CD127-high cells. Germline loops: CDR1 WNHNN, CDR2 SYGVQD (reference sequence). V lost 4 bases and J lost 5; bases outside the gene matches: 0. The CDR3 is 12 residues long. The sequence derives from a human donor with RAG deficiency presenting as severe combined immunodeficiency. Sequences were obtained from CD4+ effector T cells sorted from blood. This chain connects TRBV10-1 to TRBJ2-3; TRBD1 matches 7 bases. CDR3 loop: CASSGQGDTQYF. CDR3 nucleotide sequence: TGCGCCAGCAGTGGACAGGGAGATACGCAGTATTTT.